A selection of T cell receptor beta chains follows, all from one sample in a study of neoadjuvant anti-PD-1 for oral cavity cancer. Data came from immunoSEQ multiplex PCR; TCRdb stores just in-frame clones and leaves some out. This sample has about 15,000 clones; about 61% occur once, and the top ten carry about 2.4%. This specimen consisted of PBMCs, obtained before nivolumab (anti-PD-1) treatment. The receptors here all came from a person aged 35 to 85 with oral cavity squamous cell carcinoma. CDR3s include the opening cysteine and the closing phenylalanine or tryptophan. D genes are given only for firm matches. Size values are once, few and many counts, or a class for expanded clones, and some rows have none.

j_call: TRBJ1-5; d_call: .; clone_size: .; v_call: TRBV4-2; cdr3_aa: CASSPGRWGESQPQHF; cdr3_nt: TGTGCCAGCAGCCCGGGAAGGTGGGGCGAAAGTCAGCCCCAGCATTTT
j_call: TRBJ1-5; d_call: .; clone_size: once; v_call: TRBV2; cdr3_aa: CASSETGNQPQHF; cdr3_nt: TGTGCCAGCAGTGAAACGGGAAATCAGCCCCAGCATTTT
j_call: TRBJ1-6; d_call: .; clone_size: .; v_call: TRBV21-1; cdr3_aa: CASSNPHERSPLHF; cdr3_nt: TGTGCCAGCAGCAACCCACACGAACGTTCACCCCTCCACTTT
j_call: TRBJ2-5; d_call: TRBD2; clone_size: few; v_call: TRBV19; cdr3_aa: CASSALAGGQETQYF; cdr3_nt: TGTGCCAGTAGTGCTCTAGCGGGGGGGCAAGAGACCCAGTACTTC
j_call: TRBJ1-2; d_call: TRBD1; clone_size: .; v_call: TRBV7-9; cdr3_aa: CASSYQGAFDGYTF; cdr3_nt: TGTGCCAGCAGCTACCAGGGGGCGTTCGATGGCTACACCTTC
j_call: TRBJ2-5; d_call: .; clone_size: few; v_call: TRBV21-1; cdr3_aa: CASSSRPGQFWETQYF; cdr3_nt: TGTGCCAGCAGCTCTCGACCGGGACAGTTCTGGGAGACCCAGTACTTC
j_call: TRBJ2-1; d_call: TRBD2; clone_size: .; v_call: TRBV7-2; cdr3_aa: CASSGSGGAYNEQFF; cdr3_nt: TGTGCCAGCAGCGGCAGCGGGGGGGCCTACAATGAGCAGTTCTTC
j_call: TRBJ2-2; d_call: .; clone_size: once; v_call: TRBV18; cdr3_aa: CASSPSFTGELFF; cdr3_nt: TGTGCCAGCTCACCGTCATTCACCGGGGAGCTGTTTTTT
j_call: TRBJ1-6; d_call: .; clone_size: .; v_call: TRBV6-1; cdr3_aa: CASSESRGFRSSYNSPLHF; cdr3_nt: TGTGCCAGCAGTGAATCGAGGGGCTTCCGCAGCTCCTATAATTCACCCCTCCACTTT
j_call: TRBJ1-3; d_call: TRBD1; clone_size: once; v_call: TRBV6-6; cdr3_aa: CASNHGRGASGNTIYF; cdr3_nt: TGTGCCAGCAACCACGGCAGGGGGGCCTCTGGAAACACCATATATTTT
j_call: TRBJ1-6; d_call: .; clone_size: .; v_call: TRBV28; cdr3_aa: CASTYPQGMGSPLHF; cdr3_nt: TGTGCCAGCACCTACCCTCAGGGGATGGGATCACCCCTCCACTTT
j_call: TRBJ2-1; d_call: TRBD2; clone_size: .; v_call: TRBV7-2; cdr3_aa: CASSLGGGYNEQFF; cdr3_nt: TGTGCCAGCAGCTTAGGCGGGGGCTACAATGAGCAGTTCTTC
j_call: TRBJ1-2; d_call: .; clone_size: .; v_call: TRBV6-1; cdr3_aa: CASSGTGARHVRNYGYTF; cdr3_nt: TGTGCCAGCAGTGGAACGGGGGCGCGGCACGTTAGGAACTATGGCTACACCTTC
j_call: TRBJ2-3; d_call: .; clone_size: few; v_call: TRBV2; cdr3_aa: CASSEASSVTSTDTQYF; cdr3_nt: TGTGCCAGCAGTGAAGCGAGTAGCGTAACTAGCACAGATACGCAGTATTTT
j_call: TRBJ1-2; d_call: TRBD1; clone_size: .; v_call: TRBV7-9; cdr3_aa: CASSTWTGEHLYGYTF; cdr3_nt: TGTGCCAGCAGCACCTGGACAGGGGAACACCTCTATGGCTACACCTTC
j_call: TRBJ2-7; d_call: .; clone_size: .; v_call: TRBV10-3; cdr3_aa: CAISGLVGYEQYF; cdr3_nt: TGTGCCATCAGTGGACTAGTTGGGTACGAGCAGTACTTC
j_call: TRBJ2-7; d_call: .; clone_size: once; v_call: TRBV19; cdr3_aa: CASSARGGSGYEQYF; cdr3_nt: TGTGCCAGTAGTGCAAGGGGGGGGTCCGGCTACGAGCAGTACTTC
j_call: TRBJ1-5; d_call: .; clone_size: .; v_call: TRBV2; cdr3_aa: CASRTDNSNQPQHF; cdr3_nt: TGTGCCTCCCGGACGGATAATAGCAATCAGCCCCAGCATTTT
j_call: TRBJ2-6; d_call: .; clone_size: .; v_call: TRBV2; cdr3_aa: CASSEGVAGANVLTF; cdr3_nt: TGTGCCAGCAGTGAAGGTGTGGCTGGGGCCAACGTCCTGACTTTC
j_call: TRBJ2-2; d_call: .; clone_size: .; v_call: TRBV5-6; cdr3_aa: CASSSLPDSTGELFF; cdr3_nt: TGTGCCAGCAGCTCCCTCCCCGACAGCACCGGGGAGCTGTTTTTT
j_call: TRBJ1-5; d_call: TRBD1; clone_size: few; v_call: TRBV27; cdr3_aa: CASSLGTGGNQPQHF; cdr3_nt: TGTGCCAGCAGCCTCGGGACAGGGGGCAATCAGCCCCAGCATTTT
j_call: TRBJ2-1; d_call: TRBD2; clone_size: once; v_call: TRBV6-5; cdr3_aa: CASSGLAGGEQFF; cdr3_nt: TGTGCCAGCAGTGGACTAGCGGGGGGTGAGCAGTTCTTC
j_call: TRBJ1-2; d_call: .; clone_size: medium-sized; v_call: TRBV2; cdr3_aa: CASRRGGLNYGYTF; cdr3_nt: TGTGCCAGCAGAAGGGGCGGACTAAACTATGGCTACACCTTC
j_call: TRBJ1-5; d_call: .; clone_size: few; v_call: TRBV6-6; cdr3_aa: CASRGDSNQPQHF; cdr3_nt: TGTGCCAGCAGAGGTGATAGCAATCAGCCCCAGCATTTT
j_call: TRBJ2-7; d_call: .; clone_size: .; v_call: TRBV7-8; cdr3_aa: CASRPGHQYEQYF; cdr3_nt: TGTGCCAGCCGCCCGGGCCATCAATACGAGCAGTACTTC
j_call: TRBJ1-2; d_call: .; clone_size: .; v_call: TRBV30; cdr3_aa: CAWSPAVNYGYTF; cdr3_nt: TGTGCCTGGAGTCCGGCCGTTAACTATGGCTACACCTTC
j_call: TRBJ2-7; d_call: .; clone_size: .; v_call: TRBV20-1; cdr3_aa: CSASKGREQYF; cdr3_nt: TGCAGTGCTAGTAAGGGGAGGGAGCAGTACTTC
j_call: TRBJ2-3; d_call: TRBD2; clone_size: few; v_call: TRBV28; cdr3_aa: CASSPGLAGGRDTDTQYF; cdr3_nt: TGTGCCAGCAGTCCAGGACTAGCGGGAGGGAGGGACACAGATACGCAGTATTTT
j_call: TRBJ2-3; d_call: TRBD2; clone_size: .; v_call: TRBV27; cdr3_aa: CASSLRERDTQYF; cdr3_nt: TGTGCCAGCAGTTTGCGGGAGAGGGATACGCAGTATTTT
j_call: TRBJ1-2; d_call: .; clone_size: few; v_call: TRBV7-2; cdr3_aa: CASKRKYGYTF; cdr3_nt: TGTGCCAGCAAGAGGAAGTATGGCTACACCTTC